Included here is one TCR beta chain sequence, with context. The CDR3 length is 14 residues. The ends lost 5 bases at V and 5 bases at J; junction bases unmatched: 8. CDR1 is SGHAT and CDR2 is FQNNGV in the germline V gene. These data come from a study of shared clonotypes between healthy human individuals. Sorted-subset replicate PCR reactions were performed with 150 to 200 ng DNA, corresponding to 30,000 or so T cell genomes. Using immunoSEQ multiplex PCR, the repertoire was profiled, and TCRdb retains in-frame clones only, with some absent. Seen here are 110,000 or so clones, around two thirds observed once, and the top ten hold under 30%.

This sequence originates from a woman aged 30 to 39 in good health. The sequenced sample consisted of memory CD8+ T cells sorted from blood. Subset denoted: CD45RO+ cells pooled with CCR7-negative TemRA cells. This chain links TRBV11-2 with TRBJ1-1, with 7 bases lining up with TRBD1. CDR3 in DNA: TGTGCCAGCAGCATCGACAGGGAAGGTACTGAAGCTTTCTTT. It is translated as CASSIDREGTEAFF.